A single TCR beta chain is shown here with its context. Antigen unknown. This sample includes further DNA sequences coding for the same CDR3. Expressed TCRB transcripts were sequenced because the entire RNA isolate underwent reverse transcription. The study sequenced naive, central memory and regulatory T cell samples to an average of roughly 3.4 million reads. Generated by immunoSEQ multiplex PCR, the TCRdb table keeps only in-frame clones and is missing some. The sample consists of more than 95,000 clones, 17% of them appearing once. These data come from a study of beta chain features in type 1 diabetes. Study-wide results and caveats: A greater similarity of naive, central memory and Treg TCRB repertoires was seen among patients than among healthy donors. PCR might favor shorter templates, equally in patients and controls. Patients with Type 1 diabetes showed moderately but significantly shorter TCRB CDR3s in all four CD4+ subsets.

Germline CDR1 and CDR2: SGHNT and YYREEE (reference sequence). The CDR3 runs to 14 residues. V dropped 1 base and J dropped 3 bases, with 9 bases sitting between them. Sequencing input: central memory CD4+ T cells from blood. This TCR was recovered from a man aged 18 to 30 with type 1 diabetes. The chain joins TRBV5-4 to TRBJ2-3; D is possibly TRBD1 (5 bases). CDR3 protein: CASSLQGSTDTQYF. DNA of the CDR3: TGTGCCAGCAGCTTGCAGGGTTCAACAGATACGCAGTATTTT.